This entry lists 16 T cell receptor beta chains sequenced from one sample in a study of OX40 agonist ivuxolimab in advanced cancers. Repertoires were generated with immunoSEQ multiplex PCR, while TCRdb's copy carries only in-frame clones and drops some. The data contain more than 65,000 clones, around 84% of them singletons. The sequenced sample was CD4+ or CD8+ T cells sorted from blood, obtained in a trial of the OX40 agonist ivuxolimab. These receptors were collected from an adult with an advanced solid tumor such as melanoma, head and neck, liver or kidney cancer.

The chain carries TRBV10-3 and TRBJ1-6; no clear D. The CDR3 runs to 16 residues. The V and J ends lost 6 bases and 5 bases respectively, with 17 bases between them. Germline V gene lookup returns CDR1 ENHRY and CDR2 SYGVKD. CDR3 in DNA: TGTGCCATCAGCCCAGGACTGTACACCGATAATTCACCCCTCCACTTT. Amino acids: CAISPGLYTDNSPLHF.

CDR3: CASSLDGAQKAIQYF. The CDR3 nucleotides are TGTGCCAGCAGCTTAGATGGGGCCCAAAAGGCCATTCAGTACTTC. V is TRBV7-9 and J is TRBJ2-4; D might be TRBD1 (5 bases). Trimming removed 1 base from V and 9 bases from J, with 16 bases in between. Germline CDR1 SEHNR, CDR2 FQNEAQ (reference sequence). The CDR3 is made up of 15 amino acids. The complete variable domain, with remaining parts taken from reference TRBV7-9 and TRBJ2-4, reads DTGVSQNPRHKITKRGQNVTFRCDPISEHNRLYWYRQTLGQGPEFLTYFQNEAQLEKSRLLSDRFSAERPKGSFSTLEIQRTEQGDSAMYLCASSLDGAQKAIQYFGAGTRLSVL.

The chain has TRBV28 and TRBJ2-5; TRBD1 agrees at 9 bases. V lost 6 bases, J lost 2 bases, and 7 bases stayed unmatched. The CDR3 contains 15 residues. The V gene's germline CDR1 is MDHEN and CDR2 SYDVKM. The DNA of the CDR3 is TGTGCCAGCAGCCCCCCGACAGGGGGACAAGAGACCCAGTACTTC. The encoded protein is CASSPPTGGQETQYF.

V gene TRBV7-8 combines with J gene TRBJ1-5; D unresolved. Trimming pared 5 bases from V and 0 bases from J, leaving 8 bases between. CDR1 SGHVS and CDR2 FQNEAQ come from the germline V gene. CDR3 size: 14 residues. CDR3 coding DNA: TGTGCCAGCAGCGGCGGGAATAGCAATCAGCCCCAGCATTTT. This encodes CASSGGNSNQPQHF.

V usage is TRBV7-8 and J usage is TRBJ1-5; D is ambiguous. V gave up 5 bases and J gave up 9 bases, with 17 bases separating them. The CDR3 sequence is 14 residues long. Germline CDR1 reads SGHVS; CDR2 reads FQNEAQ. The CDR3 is CASSNRTETGPQHF. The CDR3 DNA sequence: TGTGCCAGCAGCAACCGGACGGAAACCGGGCCCCAGCATTTT.

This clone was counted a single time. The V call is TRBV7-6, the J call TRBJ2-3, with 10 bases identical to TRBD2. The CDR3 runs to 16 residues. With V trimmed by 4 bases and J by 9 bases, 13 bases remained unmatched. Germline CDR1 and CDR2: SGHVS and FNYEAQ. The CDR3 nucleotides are TGTGCCAGCAGCTCCAGGGCAGCGGGAGGGCGGGAGACGCAGTATTTT. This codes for CASSSRAAGGRETQYF.

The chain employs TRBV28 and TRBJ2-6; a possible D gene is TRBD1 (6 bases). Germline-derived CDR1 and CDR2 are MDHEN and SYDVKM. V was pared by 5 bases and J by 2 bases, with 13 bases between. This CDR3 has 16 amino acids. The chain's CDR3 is CASSLTWGPGANVLTF. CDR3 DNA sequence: TGTGCCAGCAGTCTCACGTGGGGGCCTGGGGCCAACGTCCTGACTTTC.

CDR3 bases: TGTGCCATCAGTGATATGGGCTATGGCTACACCTTC. Amino acid sequence: CAISDMGYGYTF. The chain has TRBV10-3 and TRBJ1-2; D unresolved. The length of the CDR3 is 12 residues. V gave up 3 bases and J gave up 4 bases, with 6 bases separating them. Germline V gene data show CDR1 as ENHRY and CDR2 as SYGVKD.

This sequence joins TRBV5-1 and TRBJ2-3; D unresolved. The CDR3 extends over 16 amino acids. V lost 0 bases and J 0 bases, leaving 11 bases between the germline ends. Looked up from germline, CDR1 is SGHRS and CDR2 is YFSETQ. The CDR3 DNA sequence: TGCGCCAGCAGCTTGGGTTCTTCAGCTAGCACAGATACGCAGTATTTT. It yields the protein CASSLGSSASTDTQYF.

The CDR3 loop reads CASSLRVVFEPTEGNTIYF. The DNA for the CDR3 is TGTGCCAGCAGCCTCCGAGTGGTTTTCGAGCCAACCGAGGGAAACACCATATATTTT. This chain connects TRBV11-3 to TRBJ1-3, with D unresolved. V was shortened by 5 bases and J by 4 bases, with 27 bases between the two germline ends. CDR1 and CDR2 from the germline V gene are SGHNT and YENEEA. The CDR3 spans 19 residues.

Written as DNA, the CDR3 is TGTGCCAGCACCCCCTCGGATGGGGGGCAGTTCTTC. Its translation is CASTPSDGGQFF. The chain combines TRBV6-6 with TRBJ2-1, with D perhaps TRBD1 or TRBD2 (5 bases each). Trimming stripped 7 bases from V and 12 bases from J, with 16 bases between. The CDR3 covers 12 residues. Germline V gene data show CDR1 as MNHNY and CDR2 as SVGAGI (reference sequence).

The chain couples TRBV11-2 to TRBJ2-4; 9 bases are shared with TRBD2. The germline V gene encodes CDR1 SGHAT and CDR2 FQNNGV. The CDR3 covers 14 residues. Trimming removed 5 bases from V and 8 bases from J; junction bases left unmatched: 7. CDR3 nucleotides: TGTGCCAGCAGCCAGGGACTAGCCGCCGACATTCAGTACTTC. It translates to CASSQGLAADIQYF.

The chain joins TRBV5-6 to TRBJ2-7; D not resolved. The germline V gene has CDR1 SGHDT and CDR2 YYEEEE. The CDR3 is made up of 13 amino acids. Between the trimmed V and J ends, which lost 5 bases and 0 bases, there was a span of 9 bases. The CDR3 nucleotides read TGTGCCAGCAGGCCCGCGAACTCCTACGAGCAGTACTTC. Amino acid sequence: CASRPANSYEQYF.

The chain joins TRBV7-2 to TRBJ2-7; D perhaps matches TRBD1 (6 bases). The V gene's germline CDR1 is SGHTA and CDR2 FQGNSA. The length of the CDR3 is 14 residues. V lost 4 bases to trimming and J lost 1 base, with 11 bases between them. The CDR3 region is CASSSRQESYEQYF. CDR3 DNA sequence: TGTGCCAGCAGCTCGCGACAGGAATCCTACGAGCAGTACTTC.

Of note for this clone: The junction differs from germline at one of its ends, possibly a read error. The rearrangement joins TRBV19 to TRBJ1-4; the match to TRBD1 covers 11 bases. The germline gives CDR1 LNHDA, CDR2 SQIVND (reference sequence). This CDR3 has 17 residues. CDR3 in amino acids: CASSKGQGARTNEKPFF. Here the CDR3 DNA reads TGTGCCAGTAGTAAAGGACAGGGGGCGCGGACTAATGAAAAACCGTTTTTT.

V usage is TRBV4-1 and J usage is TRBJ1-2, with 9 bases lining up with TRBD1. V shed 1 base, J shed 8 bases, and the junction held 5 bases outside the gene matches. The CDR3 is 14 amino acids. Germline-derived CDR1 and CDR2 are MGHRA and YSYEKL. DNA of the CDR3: TGCGCCAGCAGCCAAGTGGGACAGGGAAGAGGCTACACCTTC. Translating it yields CASSQVGQGRGYTF.